Following are 24 T cell receptor beta chains from one sample sequenced in a study of T cell responses to AZD1222 COVID-19 vaccine. Only in-frame clones appear in the TCRdb table, and some are missing; sequencing was by immunoSEQ multiplex PCR. The repertoire has 180,000 or so clones, about nine tenths of them found once; the top ten carry 1.9%. The sample consisted of peripheral blood, taken 28 days after the second AZD1222 dose. The receptors were sampled from an adult who received the AZD1222 COVID-19 vaccine.

The chain joins TRBV14 to TRBJ1-5, with D possibly TRBD1 on 6 matching bases. There are 13 residues in the CDR3. The ends were cut back, 4 bases at V and 6 bases at J, with 10 bases in the middle. CDR1 is SGHDN, CDR2 FVKESK, per germline. CDR3 in DNA: TGTGCCAGCAGCCGGGGGGCGGGTCAGCCCCAGCATTTT. As protein: CASSRGAGQPQHF.

The gene calls are TRBV3-1 (or the pseudogene TRBV3-2) and TRBJ2-3; 10 positions match TRBD2. The CDR3 spans 15 residues. CDR1 and CDR2 (germline): LGHDT, YNNKEL (reference sequence). V lost 4 bases, J lost 6 bases, and 7 bases stayed unmatched. For the CDR3, the DNA is TGTGCCAGCAGCCCGAGCGGGGGGGCGGGCGATACGCAGTATTTT. It encodes CASSPSGGAGDTQYF.

The chain combines TRBV10-1 with TRBJ1-4; D not certain. The germline gives CDR1 WNHNN, CDR2 SYGVQD (reference sequence). V gave up 4 bases and J gave up 7 bases, with 16 bases separating them. The CDR3 consists of 15 residues. CDR3 nucleotides: TGCGCCAGCAGTGGGCGTCGGGGAGGGTCTGAAAAACTGTTTTTT. It translates to CASSGRRGGSEKLFF.

This clone has just one count. The chain employs TRBV18 and TRBJ2-3; D not certain. Germline CDR1 and CDR2: KGHSH and LQKENI. The V and J ends lost 0 bases and 4 bases respectively, with 8 bases between them. CDR3 size: 14 residues. Here the CDR3 reads CASSPPEFADTQYF. The CDR3 DNA reads as TGTGCCAGCTCACCACCCGAGTTTGCAGATACGCAGTATTTT.

This sequence joins TRBV2 and TRBJ2-1; TRBD2 aligns across 10 bases. Germline lookup yields CDR1 SNHLY and CDR2 FYNNEI. This CDR3 is 17 amino acids long. J was trimmed by 4 bases and V by 7 bases; bases with no gene match: 13. The CDR3 is CASILILAGGIYNEQFF. DNA for the CDR3: TGTGCCAGCATCCTCATTTTAGCGGGGGGAATATACAATGAGCAGTTCTTC.

The V gene is TRBV10-3, the J gene TRBJ2-7, with 7 nucleotides matching TRBD2. V was pared by 8 bases and J by 0 bases, with 4 bases of the junction left unmatched. CDR3 length: 13 amino acids. Germline V gene sequence: CDR1 ENHRY, CDR2 SYGVKD. Here the CDR3 DNA reads TGTGCCATCGGCGGGACTAACTCCTACGAGCAGTACTTC. Translating it yields CAIGGTNSYEQYF.

The chain recombines TRBV9 with TRBJ1-6; no clear D. Germline V gives CDR1 SGDLS, CDR2 YYNGEE. V lost 5 bases and J 0 bases, leaving 12 bases between the germline ends. The length of the CDR3 is 16 residues. CDR3 sequence (DNA): TGTGCCAGCAGGGCCGGGCCAAGCTCCTATAATTCACCCCTCCACTTT. It specifies CASRAGPSSYNSPLHF. Supplemented by reference TRBV9 and TRBJ1-6, the full variable domain reads DSGVTQTPKHLITATGQRVTLRCSPRSGDLSVYWYQQSLDQGLQFLIQYYNGEERAKGNILERFSAQQFPDLHSELNLSSLELGDSALYFCASRAGPSSYNSPLHFGNGTRLTVT.

The chain links TRBV6-5 to TRBJ1-2, with 7 nucleotides matching TRBD1. V lost 5 bases and J lost 3; bases outside the gene matches: 3. From germline, CDR1 is MNHEY and CDR2 SVGAGI. This CDR3 has 13 residues. The CDR3: CASSKGADYGYTF. The DNA for the CDR3 is TGTGCCAGCAGTAAGGGGGCGGACTATGGCTACACCTTC.

V and J are TRBV9 and TRBJ2-1; D gene ambiguous. This CDR3 has 15 residues. Trimming took off 0 bases at V and 8 bases at J, with 15 bases between the two ends. CDR1 SGDLS and CDR2 YYNGEE come from the germline V gene. CDR3 region: CASSVGIGSVDEQFF. The CDR3 DNA sequence: TGTGCCAGCAGCGTAGGAATCGGGTCAGTAGATGAGCAGTTCTTC.

The chain employs TRBV5-4 and TRBJ2-3; possibly TRBD2 for D (5 bases). V gave up 4 bases and J gave up 6 bases, with 12 bases separating them. The CDR3 consists of 13 residues. Germline assignment: CDR1 SGHNT and CDR2 YYREEE (reference sequence). CDR3: CASSLEGLDTQYF. The CDR3 nucleotides read TGTGCCAGCAGCCTTGAGGGTTTGGATACGCAGTATTTT.

In DNA form, the CDR3 reads TGTGCCAGCAGCTTAGTTGGCCCCTTAGGGGAGCCCCAGCATTTT. This translates into CASSLVGPLGEPQHF. This chain connects TRBV7-2 to TRBJ1-5, with D maybe TRBD1 (5 bases). Germline CDR1 is SGHTA and CDR2 is FQGNSA. V dropped 1 base and J dropped 8 bases, with 15 bases sitting between them. The CDR3 has 15 amino acids.

The chain couples TRBV9 to TRBJ2-1, with TRBD2 matching 9 bases. The V segment lost 3 bases and the J segment 4 bases; nucleotides outside the gene matches: 11. Germline loops: CDR1 SGDLS, CDR2 YYNGEE. The CDR3 covers 17 residues. The CDR3 loop reads CASSERTSVAGYNEQFF. The CDR3 nucleotides are TGTGCCAGCAGCGAGCGGACTAGCGTGGCGGGGTACAATGAGCAGTTCTTC.

This chain joins TRBV24-1 and TRBJ2-1; D might be TRBD2 (5 bases). Germline CDR1 KGHDR, CDR2 SFDVKD. V gave up 1 base and J gave up 5 bases, with 17 bases separating them. CDR3 length equals 17 residues. CDR3 coding DNA: TGTGCCACCAGTGATTTTTTGGCTAGCTCGCCCAACAATGAGCAGTTCTTC. Its translation is CATSDFLASSPNNEQFF.

This chain joins TRBV4-1 and TRBJ1-2, with TRBD1 matching over 8 bases. Germline V gene sequence: CDR1 MGHRA, CDR2 YSYEKL. This CDR3 has 13 residues. Trimming at V came to 3 bases and at J to 7 bases, leaving 4 bases not matched to a gene. In DNA form, the CDR3 reads TGCGCCAGCAGCCAGCAGGGGGCTAGTGGCTACACCTTC. Translation gives CASSQQGASGYTF.

The chain is built from TRBV6-5 and TRBJ2-5; 9 nucleotides line up with TRBD2. V gave up 6 bases and J gave up 1 base; unmatched junction bases: 6. Germline V gene data show CDR1 as MNHEY and CDR2 as SVGAGI. The CDR3 spans 15 residues. The CDR3 protein is CASRGVAGAQETQYF. The CDR3 DNA follows: TGTGCCAGCAGGGGGGTAGCGGGGGCCCAAGAGACCCAGTACTTC.

The CDR3 is CASSYSYQLGTEAFF. Written as DNA, the CDR3 is TGTGCCAGCAGTTACTCGTATCAGCTGGGTACTGAAGCTTTCTTT. This chain uses TRBV6-5 with TRBJ1-1, with D uncertain. This CDR3 has 15 amino acids. Germline V gene data show CDR1 as MNHEY and CDR2 as SVGAGI. Deletions cut 0 bases from V and 5 bases from J, with 13 bases between.

The gene calls are TRBV2 and TRBJ2-3; 13 bases match TRBD2. The V segment lost 6 bases and the J segment 4 bases; nucleotides outside the gene matches: 4. The CDR3 totals 15 residues. The germline V gene has CDR1 SNHLY and CDR2 FYNNEI. CDR3 in amino acids: CASRGTSGAADTQYF. CDR3 nucleotides: TGTGCCAGCAGGGGGACTAGCGGGGCGGCAGATACGCAGTATTTT. Drawing the rest from reference TRBV2 and TRBJ2-3, the complete variable domain is EPEVTQTPSHQVTQMGQEVILRCVPISNHLYFYWYRQILGQKVEFLVSFYNNEISEKSEIFDDQFSVERPDGSNFTLKIRSTKLEDSAMYFCASRGTSGAADTQYFGPGTRLTVL.

This clone came up once. This CDR3 reads CASSLAGRTANTEAFF. In DNA form, the CDR3 reads TGTGCCAGCAGCTTAGCAGGACGGACAGCGAACACTGAAGCTTTCTTT. This sequence joins TRBV7-3 and TRBJ1-1; tentatively, D is TRBD1 (6 bases). The CDR3 loop spans 16 amino acids. Germline V gene sequence: CDR1 SGHTA, CDR2 FQGTGA. The V gene lost 2 bases and the J gene lost 1 base, with 14 bases spanning the gap.

This sequence joins TRBV7-7 and TRBJ2-5, with TRBD2 identical over 8 bases. Germline CDR1 SSHAT, CDR2 FNYEAQ (reference sequence). The V gene end was trimmed by 4 bases and the J gene end by 5 bases; junction bases not matched to a gene: 9. CDR3 size: 15 residues. The CDR3: CASSSGLASSETQYF. CDR3 in DNA: TGTGCCAGCAGCTCCGGACTAGCAAGCAGTGAGACCCAGTACTTC.

The chain employs TRBV6-5 and TRBJ1-4, with TRBD1 matching 7 bases. Trimming cost V 6 bases and J 7 bases; bases outside gene matches: 8. This CDR3 has 14 residues. Germline V gene lookup returns CDR1 MNHEY and CDR2 SVGAGI. This CDR3 is CASRRQGMSEKLFF. Written as DNA, the CDR3 is TGTGCCAGCAGGCGACAGGGAATGAGTGAAAAACTGTTTTTT.

The rearrangement links TRBV7-2 to TRBJ2-1; 10 bases agree with TRBD2. The CDR3 consists of 15 residues. Germline lookup yields CDR1 SGHTA and CDR2 FQGNSA. With V trimmed by 1 base and J by 15 bases, 12 bases remained unmatched. The CDR3 DNA reads as TGTGCCAGCAGCTTAGGTATTTGGCTAGCGGGAGAATTGTTCTTC. Protein sequence: CASSLGIWLAGELFF.

This chain joins TRBV9 and TRBJ2-3; no clear D gene. V lost 0 bases to trimming and J lost 3 bases, with 14 bases between them. The CDR3 is 16 amino acids. Germline V gene data show CDR1 as SGDLS and CDR2 as YYNGEE. The CDR3 coding sequence is TGTGCCAGCAGCGTAGCTTTCCGGGTGGGGACAGATACGCAGTATTTT. It specifies CASSVAFRVGTDTQYF.

The rearrangement uses TRBV2 and TRBJ1-3; tentative D call: TRBD1 (6 bases). Germline loops: CDR1 SNHLY, CDR2 FYNNEI. The CDR3 consists of 13 residues. V lost 11 bases, J lost 2 bases, and 13 bases lay in between. The CDR3 here is CAEGGRAGNTIYF. CDR3 DNA sequence: TGTGCCGAGGGGGGCAGGGCTGGAAACACCATATATTTT.

V gene TRBV30 combines with J gene TRBJ1-5, with D possibly TRBD1 on 6 matching bases. V was pared by 7 bases and J by 7 bases, with 17 bases between. The CDR3 is 13 amino acids. Germline V lookup: CDR1 GTSNPN, CDR2 SVGIG (reference sequence). The CDR3 sequence: CASNSGAGQPQHF. The CDR3 DNA is TGTGCCTCCAATTCAGGGGCGGGCCAGCCCCAGCATTTT. Combining the CDR3 with reference TRBV30 and TRBJ1-5 gives the whole variable domain SQTIHQWPATLVQPVGSPLSLECTVEGTSNPNLYWYRQAAGRGLQLLFYSVGIGQISSEVPQNLSASRPQDRQFILSSKKLLLSDSGFYLCASNSGAGQPQHFGDGTRLSIL.